The next 11 T cell receptor beta chains were all read from a single sample in a study of T-cell reconstitution after alpha-beta-depleted transplantation in children listed by TCRdb under 2016. This specimen's treatment or condition label, interpreted: allogeneic hematopoietic cell transplantation with graft depleted of TCRalphabeta T cells and CD19 B cells. Library method: PCR. Reads for this sample came from an Illumina HiSeq 2500. Molecular barcoding was employed in the preparation of TCR libraries, with unique molecular identifiers being used to normalize TCRbeta repertoire quantification. Starting from the raw public reads, TCRdb applied fastp trimming at Q25, assembled clones with MiXCR and retained in-frame beta chains. Under each unique CDR3 protein, matching rows form one entry showing the most common genes and DNA. For this sample there are some 460,000 distinct CDR3 sequences; 15% to 20% appear just once. The ten biggest clones cover approximately 29% of the sample.

This material consisted of PBMCs, mostly from graft donor cells, taken 360 days after TCRalphabeta/CD19-depleted stem cell transplant. The receptor set was obtained from a boy in the first two years of life who had a stem cell transplant for Wiskott-Aldrich syndrome, so the T cells may come from the graft donor.

This clonotype was picked up one time. The chain links TRBV3-1 to TRBJ2-7; D is uncertain. Deletions cut 3 bases from V and 3 bases from J, with 21 bases between. The CDR3 is 17 residues long. CDR1 is LGHDT and CDR2 is YNNKEL in the germline V gene (reference sequence). CDR3 amino acids: CASSQTTLDGRIYEQYF. CDR3 DNA: TGTGCCAGCAGCCAGACGACCTTGGACGGTCGGATCTACGAGCAGTACTTC.

This clonotype was observed a few times. V is TRBV2 and J is TRBJ2-1; a weak D match, TRBD1 (5 bases). This CDR3 comprises 14 residues. V gave up 3 bases and J gave up 4 bases, with 10 bases separating them. CDR1 is SNHLY and CDR2 is FYNNEI in the germline V gene. Here the CDR3 reads CASSETGHYNEQFF. Here the CDR3 DNA reads TGTGCCAGCAGTGAGACCGGACATTACAATGAGCAGTTCTTC. Based on the CDR3 plus reference TRBV2 and TRBJ2-1, the full variable domain is EPEVTQTPSHQVTQMGQEVILRCVPISNHLYFYWYRQILGQKVEFLVSFYNNEISEKSEIFDDQFSVERPDGSNFTLKIRSTKLEDSAMYFCASSETGHYNEQFFGPGTRLTVL.

This clonotype has only a few counts. V usage is TRBV10-3 and J usage is TRBJ1-1; D is unclear. Germline CDR1 ENHRY, CDR2 SYGVKD. Trimming took 6 bases from V and 0 from J, leaving 11 bases between them. The CDR3 totals 14 residues. In DNA form, the CDR3 reads TGTGCCATCAGGGCAGTCTTAATGAACACTGAAGCTTTCTTT. This sequence encodes CAIRAVLMNTEAFF.

The chain joins TRBV5-4 to TRBJ2-4, with 7 bases fitting TRBD2. The length of the CDR3 is 18 residues. The V gene end was trimmed by 2 bases and the J gene end by 1 base; junction bases not matched to a gene: 12. Germline loops: CDR1 SGHNT, CDR2 YYREEE (reference sequence). The CDR3 reads CASSFGGGRETAKNIQYF. The CDR3 DNA follows: TGTGCCAGCAGCTTCGGGGGAGGGCGGGAGACTGCCAAAAACATTCAGTACTTC.

Only a few counts were recorded for this clonotype. The V and J genes are TRBV7-2 and TRBJ2-7, with 8 bases lining up with TRBD2. The germline V gene encodes CDR1 SGHTA and CDR2 FQGNSA. There are 17 residues in the CDR3. The trim removed 3 bases at V and 3 bases at J, leaving 13 bases unmatched. CDR3 loop: CASSFGLRASGLYEQYF. In DNA, the CDR3 is TGTGCCAGCAGCTTTGGTTTGCGGGCTAGCGGGCTCTACGAGCAGTACTTC.

The chain employs TRBV28 and TRBJ2-4; D possibly corresponds to TRBD1 (6 bases). Germline V gives CDR1 MDHEN, CDR2 SYDVKM. CDR3 size: 15 residues. Trimming left V 6 bases short and J 5 bases short, with 17 bases between. The CDR3 nucleotides are TGTGCCAGCAGCACCGTCAGGGGTTGGGAAAACATTCAGTACTTC. As protein: CASSTVRGWENIQYF.

The V call is TRBV7-2, the J call TRBJ2-3; D tentatively reads TRBD1 or TRBD2 (5 bases each). CDR1 SGHTA and CDR2 FQGNSA come from the germline V gene. Trimming shortened V by 2 bases and J by 2 bases, and 17 bases separated the two germline ends. The CDR3 loop spans 17 amino acids. This CDR3 reads CASSLRRDRYFTDTQYF. CDR3 in DNA: TGTGCCAGCAGCTTAAGAAGGGACCGATACTTCACAGATACGCAGTATTTT. The entire variable domain, with the rest obtained from reference TRBV7-2 and TRBJ2-3, is as follows: GAGVSQSPSNKVTEKGKDVELRCDPISGHTALYWYRQSLGQGLEFLIYFQGNSAPDKSGLPSDRFSAERTGGSVSTLTIQRTQQEDSAVYLCASSLRRDRYFTDTQYFGPGTRLTVL.

With respect to this clonotype: At one boundary the junction diverges from the germline segment, which might be a read error. V usage is TRBV5-1 and J usage is TRBJ2-1, with D possibly matching TRBD2 (6 bases). Germline V gene lookup returns CDR1 SGHRS and CDR2 YFSETQ. The CDR3 is 15 amino acids. This chain's CDR3 is CASRLEGKTVNEQFF. The CDR3 nucleotides read TGCGCCAGCAGGTTGGAGGGTAAGACTGTCAATGAGCAGTTCTTC.

This chain links TRBV7-9 with TRBJ2-2; D is unclear. The CDR3 loop spans 13 amino acids. Germline CDR1 reads SEHNR; CDR2 reads FQNEAQ (reference sequence). V shed 5 bases and J shed 7 bases, with 11 bases lying between them. The CDR3 reads CASSPSSGGELFF. CDR3 nucleotide sequence: TGTGCCAGCAGCCCCAGTTCAGGCGGGGAGCTGTTTTTT.

The V gene is TRBV7-2, the J gene TRBJ2-7; 8 bases map to TRBD2. The CDR3 sequence is 17 residues long. With V trimmed by 2 bases and J by 0 bases, 9 bases remained unmatched. Germline V lookup: CDR1 SGHTA, CDR2 FQGNSA. The CDR3 nucleotides read TGTGCCAGCAGCTTACATTTACTGAGCGGGAGCTCCTACGAGCAGTACTTC. Its protein is CASSLHLLSGSSYEQYF. The complete variable domain, with remaining parts taken from reference TRBV7-2 and TRBJ2-7, reads GAGVSQSPSNKVTEKGKDVELRCDPISGHTALYWYRQSLGQGLEFLIYFQGNSAPDKSGLPSDRFSAERTGGSVSTLTIQRTQQEDSAVYLCASSLHLLSGSSYEQYFGPGTRLTVT.

This clonotype was seen more than once but under ten times. This sequence joins TRBV29-1 and TRBJ2-5; TRBD2 matches at 12 bases. Germline trimming cut 4 bases from V and 5 bases from J; bases unmatched to any gene: 11. In germline, CDR1 is SQVTM, CDR2 ANQGSEA. The CDR3 length is 16 residues. The CDR3, as DNA: TGCAGCGTTGTCAACTTTCGGCTAGCGGGAGGGGAGACCCAGTACTTC. This gives the protein CSVVNFRLAGGETQYF.